This note documents a single T cell receptor (beta chain) sequence. The CDR3 runs to 16 residues. Trimming removed 5 bases at V and 4 bases at J, with 19 bases between. The germline CDR1 and CDR2 sequences are SGHTA and FQGNSA. The entry originates in a study of shared clonotypes between healthy human individuals. Across the whole study: CD4 naive cells filled three plates per donor, CD4 memory three, CD8 naive two and CD8 memory one.

CD4+ cells were split into CD45RA+ naive and CD45RA-negative memory subsets. Running of the assay took place at deep level. TCRdb's copy holds only in-frame clones and misses some; the assay was immunoSEQ multiplex PCR. This sample carries some 2,400,000 clones, almost 96% of them seen once, and the ten largest clones take about 0.13%. The receptor was derived from a man between 18 and 29 years old in good health. The genes are TRBV7-2 and TRBJ2-3; tentative D call: TRBD2 (6 bases). The specimen sequenced was naive CD4+ T cells sorted from blood. Regarding subset: CD45RA+ positively selected. In DNA, the CDR3 is TGTGCCAGCAGCCCTGGGACTTGGTTTCTCCCAGATACGCAGTATTTT. The encoded protein is CASSPGTWFLPDTQYF.